The rows below give T cell receptor beta chains drawn from one sample of a study of T-cell memory formation after mild COVID-19. MiXCR, run by TCRdb on the 5' RACE reads, gives a single entry per CDR3 protein. The sample records 350,000 to 500,000 distinct CDR3 sequences, less than 25% being singletons. Sequencing was done on a sample of PBMCs or a T cell subset sorted from them (not recorded which). The receptors shown here come from an adult woman who had mild COVID-19 (a few samples of this study predate the infection). Cell type and time point are not known. CDR3s include the opening cysteine and the closing phenylalanine or tryptophan. The order of the fields is clone size, D gene, V gene, J gene, CDR3 DNA, CDR3 protein. The D gene is left open where the match is weak. Clone size is given for some rows only: seen once, a few or many times, or a class if the clone is expanded.

size: few
D: TRBD1
V: TRBV6-5
J: TRBJ1-4
DNA: TGTGCCAGCAGTTACTCGCCAGGGGGCTTTGAAAAACTGTTTTTT
CDR3: CASSYSPGGFEKLFF

size: few
D: TRBD2
V: TRBV7-2
J: TRBJ2-1
DNA: TGTGCCAGCAGCTCCCCGGGACTAGTAGATGAGCAGTTCTTC
CDR3: CASSSPGLVDEQFF

size: few
D: .
V: TRBV12-3/TRBV12-4
J: TRBJ2-3
DNA: TGTGCCAGCAGTTTGGAGACCCAGGCCGATACGCAGTATTTT
CDR3: CASSLETQADTQYF

size: .
D: .
V: TRBV12-3/TRBV12-4
J: TRBJ1-2
DNA: TGTGCCAGCAGTTTAGGGCCGGGGGACGGGGGCTACACCTTC
CDR3: CASSLGPGDGGYTF

size: few
D: .
V: TRBV29-1
J: TRBJ2-7
DNA: TGCAGCGTTCAAGTATCAATGTTGGTCTACGAGCAGTACTTC
CDR3: CSVQVSMLVYEQYF

size: .
D: TRBD1
V: TRBV20-1
J: TRBJ2-7
DNA: TGCAGTGCTAGAGAAGACAGGGGGATCTACGAGCAGTACTTC
CDR3: CSAREDRGIYEQYF

size: .
D: TRBD2
V: TRBV4-2
J: TRBJ2-4
DNA: TGTGCCAGCAGCCCCTCTGGAAGCCCGCGGGAGTCCAAAAACATTCAGTACTTC
CDR3: CASSPSGSPRESKNIQYF

size: few
D: TRBD1
V: TRBV5-5
J: TRBJ2-5
DNA: TGTGCCAGCAGCAAGGGACAGGGGGTGGGGGAGACCCAGTACTTC
CDR3: CASSKGQGVGETQYF

size: .
D: TRBD2
V: TRBV10-2
J: TRBJ2-7
DNA: TGCGCCAGCAGTGAGGTCGGGGGGTTGTACGAGCAGTACTTC
CDR3: CASSEVGGLYEQYF

size: few
D: .
V: TRBV5-1
J: TRBJ2-1
DNA: TGCGCCAGCAGCGACGATCCGGATGAGCAGTTCTTC
CDR3: CASSDDPDEQFF

size: few
D: TRBD1
V: TRBV5-1
J: TRBJ2-7
DNA: TGCGCCAGCAGCTCGACAGGGAACTTCTACGAGCAGTACTTC
CDR3: CASSSTGNFYEQYF

size: .
D: .
V: TRBV25-1
J: TRBJ2-1
DNA: TGTGCCAGCAGTGAACTTAGACAGTTCTTC
CDR3: CASSELRQFF

size: .
D: .
V: TRBV5-1
J: TRBJ1-1
DNA: TGCGCCAGCAGCGGAACAGAAGGTTCGAACACTGAAGCTTTCTTT
CDR3: CASSGTEGSNTEAFF

size: .
D: TRBD1
V: TRBV3-1
J: TRBJ1-1
DNA: TGTGCCAGCAGCCAGGGAGCCGGGACAGGGGCGGTCGCTTTCTTT
CDR3: CASSQGAGTGAVAFF

size: few
D: .
V: TRBV7-2
J: TRBJ2-3
DNA: TGTGCCAGCAGCTTGCTACAAGCAGTTGGAAAGTATTTT
CDR3: CASSLLQAVGKYF

size: .
D: TRBD2
V: TRBV7-9
J: TRBJ2-3
DNA: TGTGCCAGCAGCTCGGGACTAGCGGGATTTGGAGATACGCAGTATTTT
CDR3: CASSSGLAGFGDTQYF

size: few
D: TRBD2
V: TRBV9
J: TRBJ2-1
DNA: TGTGCCAGCAGCGTAGGGGCGGGAGTCCACAATGAGCAGTTCTTC
CDR3: CASSVGAGVHNEQFF

size: .
D: TRBD2
V: TRBV7-2
J: TRBJ2-1
DNA: TGTGCCAGCAGCCCCGCGGGGGTCGGCAATGAGCAGTTCTTC
CDR3: CASSPAGVGNEQFF

size: .
D: TRBD2
V: TRBV4-3
J: TRBJ2-7
DNA: TGCGCCAGCAGCCAAGATAGACTAGCTAGGGGCGAGCAGTACTTC
CDR3: CASSQDRLARGEQYF

size: .
D: TRBD1
V: TRBV19
J: TRBJ1-1
DNA: TGTGCCAGTAGTATTGCAGGGGGCTCGAACACTGAAGCTTTCTTT
CDR3: CASSIAGGSNTEAFF

size: .
D: .
V: TRBV29-1
J: TRBJ2-1
DNA: TGCAGCGTTGAGTCTAGTTTGGATGAGCAGTTCTTC
CDR3: CSVESSLDEQFF

size: .
D: TRBD1
V: TRBV6-5
J: TRBJ2-5
DNA: TGTGCCAGCAGTACAATGACAGGGGTCGGAGAGACCCAGTACTTC
CDR3: CASSTMTGVGETQYF

size: few
D: TRBD1
V: TRBV5-6
J: TRBJ2-3
DNA: TGTGCCAGCAGCGGGGGCAGGGGGCTCCAGTATTTT
CDR3: CASSGGRGLQYF